Given below is one T cell receptor (beta chain) in context. This CDR3 has 12 residues. V lost 2 bases and J lost 7, with 5 bases in between. The protocol was immunoSEQ multiplex PCR, while the TCRdb copy is restricted to in-frame clones and leaves out a portion. The table has approximately 260,000 clones, 75% to 95% seen once. These data belong to a study of blood T cell repertoires in COVID-19. The chain carries TRBV12-3 or TRBV12-4 and TRBJ1-4, with D unresolved. The receptor comes from a woman aged 18-29 years who had recovered from COVID-19. The sequenced material came from PBMCs or T cells enriched from blood (not recorded which). CDR3 sequence reads: CASSLSSEKLFF. The CDR3 bases are TGTGCCAGCAGTTTAAGTAGTGAAAAACTGTTTTTT.